A single sample is the source of the 21 T cell receptor beta chains below, sequenced in a study of cytomegalovirus exposure and HLA in healthy donors. Researchers ran the PCR with 60 Vbeta and 13 Jbeta primers. Only in-frame clones appear in the TCRdb table, and some are missing; sequencing was by immunoSEQ multiplex PCR. The data contain about 150,000 clones, 70% to 80% of them singletons. Sequencing used PBMCs. The receptors here all came from a man aged 45-60 years in good health and CMV-seropositive.

The chain has TRBV7-9 and TRBJ2-5, with D maybe TRBD2 (6 bases). The CDR3 covers 14 residues. Germline V gene lookup returns CDR1 SEHNR and CDR2 FQNEAQ (reference sequence). Trimming left V 3 bases short and J 4 bases short, with 12 bases between. The CDR3 DNA reads as TGTGCCAGCAGCTTGGGTGTCGGGGGAGAGACCCAGTACTTC. Residues: CASSLGVGGETQYF.

This chain joins TRBV5-1 and TRBJ1-1; maybe TRBD1 (6 bases). The CDR3 is 13 residues long. The germline V and J ends were trimmed by 4 bases and 3 bases, with 10 bases remaining between them. CDR1 is SGHRS, CDR2 YFSETQ, per germline. CDR3 sequence: CASSPQGYTEAFF. CDR3 coding DNA: TGCGCCAGCAGCCCGCAGGGGTACACTGAAGCTTTCTTT.

This chain uses TRBV13 with TRBJ2-7; weak D call: TRBD2 (5 bases). V lost 7 bases and J lost 3, with 22 bases in between. Germline assignment: CDR1 PRHDT and CDR2 FYEKMQ (reference sequence). CDR3 length: 16 residues. CDR3 nucleotide sequence: TGTGCCAGCACCCACGGCAAGGAGGCCCCCATCTACGAGCAGTACTTC. Protein: CASTHGKEAPIYEQYF.

The chain uses TRBV28 and TRBJ2-3; 12 nucleotides match TRBD2. The V segment lost 5 bases and the J segment 2 bases; nucleotides outside the gene matches: 5. The CDR3 sequence is 16 residues long. Germline V gives CDR1 MDHEN, CDR2 SYDVKM. The CDR3 DNA sequence: TGTGCCAGCAGTGTATCTAGCGGGAGGGTCACAGATACGCAGTATTTT. It encodes CASSVSSGRVTDTQYF.

The chain recombines TRBV2 with TRBJ2-3, with D unclear. Germline V gene sequence: CDR1 SNHLY, CDR2 FYNNEI. The CDR3 extends over 12 amino acids. V was clipped by 6 bases and J by 6 bases, with 10 bases between them. The CDR3: CASRSLEDTQYF. As DNA, the CDR3 is TGTGCCAGCAGAAGCCTTGAGGATACGCAGTATTTT. The full variable domain, rest sourced from reference TRBV2 and TRBJ2-3, is EPEVTQTPSHQVTQMGQEVILRCVPISNHLYFYWYRQILGQKVEFLVSFYNNEISEKSEIFDDQFSVERPDGSNFTLKIRSTKLEDSAMYFCASRSLEDTQYFGPGTRLTVL.

This chain uses TRBV21-1 with TRBJ2-1; TRBD2 reflects the table's D call only, with no check against the DNA. TRBV21-1 is deemed a pseudogene. The CDR3 is made up of 15 amino acids. CDR3 nucleotide sequence: TGTGCCAGCAGCTATGGGACTGGCAGCCGAAATGAGCAGTTCTTC. Protein product: CASSYGTGSRNEQFF.

J is TRBJ2-3 and V is TRBV5-1, with 8 bases lining up with TRBD1. Trimming cost V 4 bases and J 1 base; bases outside gene matches: 5. The length of the CDR3 is 15 residues. Germline V gene data show CDR1 as SGHRS and CDR2 as YFSETQ. The CDR3 nucleotides are TGCGCCAGCAGCCGGAACAGGGGGGGCACAGATACGCAGTATTTT. Amino acids: CASSRNRGGTDTQYF.

This clone has ten or more counts. J is TRBJ2-2 and V is TRBV9; 9 nucleotides agree with TRBD1. The germline V gene has CDR1 SGDLS and CDR2 YYNGEE. This CDR3 comprises 17 residues. With 2 bases clipped from V and 1 base from J, the junction kept 6 bases outside the gene matches. The CDR3 DNA is TGTGCCAGCAGCGTCCGACGGGACAGGGAGAACACCGGGGAGCTGTTTTTT. Amino acid sequence: CASSVRRDRENTGELFF.

The chain joins TRBV11-2 to TRBJ2-5; D not resolved. The germline V and J ends were trimmed by 3 bases and 3 bases, with 8 bases remaining between them. CDR1 is SGHAT and CDR2 is FQNNGV in the germline V gene. The CDR3 contains 13 residues. The CDR3: CASSFNFEETQYF. CDR3 nucleotide sequence: TGTGCCAGCAGCTTTAACTTCGAAGAGACCCAGTACTTC.

A few counts support this clone. This chain links TRBV6-5 with TRBJ2-2, with D tentatively TRBD2 (5 bases). Germline V gene data show CDR1 as MNHEY and CDR2 as SVGAGI. The CDR3 extends over 14 amino acids. With 9 bases removed from V and 7 bases from J, the gap between germline ends came to 18 bases. The CDR3 sequence is CASENGEFVGELFF. The CDR3 DNA is TGTGCCAGTGAGAATGGGGAGTTTGTCGGGGAGCTGTTTTTT.

The chain joins TRBV27 to TRBJ2-1; 13 bases align to TRBD2. The CDR3 length is 17 residues. Looked up from germline, CDR1 is MNHEY and CDR2 is SMNVEV (reference sequence). V was pared by 5 bases and J by 8 bases, with 12 bases of the junction left unmatched. The CDR3 sequence is CASSPQKTSGGAYEQFF. The CDR3 DNA sequence: TGTGCCAGCAGTCCCCAAAAAACTAGCGGGGGGGCGTATGAGCAGTTCTTC.

The gene calls are TRBV9 and TRBJ2-5, with 7 nucleotides matching TRBD2. The J call is in doubt because the DNA end fits TRBJ2-7 better. Germline loops: CDR1 SGDLS, CDR2 YYNGEE. This CDR3 is built from 17 residues. The DNA of the CDR3 is TGTGCCAGCAGCGTAGGAATAGCGGGCACAGGATCCCACGAGCAGTACTTC. Translating gives CASSVGIAGTGSHEQYF.

This clone has only a few counts. V is TRBV11-2 and J is TRBJ2-5; 8 nucleotides align to TRBD1. The germline V gene has CDR1 SGHAT and CDR2 FQNNGV. This CDR3 is 15 amino acids long. V gave up 5 bases and J gave up 3 bases; unmatched junction bases: 8. This chain's CDR3 is CASSVDRVREETQYF. The CDR3 coding sequence is TGTGCCAGCAGCGTGGACAGGGTGAGGGAAGAGACCCAGTACTTC. Together with reference TRBV11-2 and TRBJ2-5, the CDR3 gives the full variable domain: EAGVAQSPRYKIIEKRQSVAFWCNPISGHATLYWYQQILGQGPKLLIQFQNNGVVDDSQLPKDRFSAERLKGVDSTLKIQPAKLEDSAVYLCASSVDRVREETQYFGPGTRLLVL.

V and J are TRBV27 and TRBJ2-2, with TRBD2 matching over 9 bases. This CDR3 spans 16 amino acids. Germline lookup yields CDR1 MNHEY and CDR2 SMNVEV (reference sequence). V was pared by 3 bases and J by 4 bases, with 6 bases of the junction left unmatched. The CDR3 region is CASSFLAGEGTGELFF. CDR3 bases: TGTGCCAGCAGTTTCTTAGCGGGAGAGGGCACCGGGGAGCTGTTTTTT.

The V call is TRBV7-9, the J call TRBJ2-5; 7 bases are a match to TRBD2. The V and J ends lost 0 bases and 4 bases, in that order; junction bases with no gene match: 5. Germline values: CDR1 SEHNR, CDR2 FQNEAQ (reference sequence). CDR3 length: 15 residues. This CDR3 is CASSLALGGSETQYF. CDR3 DNA sequence: TGTGCCAGCAGCTTAGCGTTGGGGGGGTCAGAGACCCAGTACTTC. The variable domain in full, completed from reference TRBV7-9 and TRBJ2-5, reads DTGVSQNPRHKITKRGQNVTFRCDPISEHNRLYWYRQTLGQGPEFLTYFQNEAQLEKSRLLSDRFSAERPKGSFSTLEIQRTEQGDSAMYLCASSLALGGSETQYFGPGTRLLVL.

J is TRBJ2-7 and V is TRBV5-1; 9 bases are shared with TRBD2. The germline CDR1 and CDR2 sequences are SGHRS and YFSETQ. V shed 6 bases and J 0 bases; nucleotides not matched to a gene: 7. The CDR3 has 15 residues. The CDR3 DNA follows: TGCGCCAGCACATTAGCGGGAGTGAGCTCCTACGAGCAGTACTTC. It specifies CASTLAGVSSYEQYF.

This clone was seen only once. V and J are TRBV19 and TRBJ2-7; D is uncertain. The V gene lost 4 bases and the J gene lost 3 bases, with 10 bases spanning the gap. Germline V gene data show CDR1 as LNHDA and CDR2 as SQIVND (reference sequence). The CDR3 covers 13 residues. The CDR3 DNA sequence: TGTGCCAGTAGTACAGGCAGCATCTACGAGCAGTACTTC. It yields the protein CASSTGSIYEQYF.

This chain uses TRBV19 with TRBJ1-2; 7 bases align to TRBD1. The CDR3 is made up of 13 amino acids. With 6 bases clipped from V and 4 bases from J, the junction kept 5 bases outside the gene matches. Germline values: CDR1 LNHDA, CDR2 SQIVND (reference sequence). The CDR3 is CASSLTGSYGYTF. In DNA form, the CDR3 reads TGTGCCAGTAGCCTGACAGGGTCCTATGGCTACACCTTC.

The chain has TRBV19 and TRBJ1-5, with 12 bases aligning to TRBD1. Trimming cost V 3 bases and J 7 bases; bases outside gene matches: 4. CDR1 and CDR2 from the germline V gene are LNHDA and SQIVND (reference sequence). The CDR3 has 15 residues. This CDR3 is CASSMGQGAWQPQHF. CDR3 coding DNA: TGTGCCAGTAGTATGGGACAGGGGGCTTGGCAGCCCCAGCATTTT.

The chain has TRBV10-3 and TRBJ2-5; D call uncertain. CDR1 and CDR2 from the germline V gene are ENHRY and SYGVKD. The CDR3 has 14 residues. The germline V and J ends were trimmed by 2 bases and 4 bases, with 11 bases remaining between them. The DNA for the CDR3 is TGTGCCATCAGTGAGACCGAGGATCCAGAGACCCAGTACTTC. This codes for CAISETEDPETQYF.

The CDR3: CASSFQGALRNEQFF. The CDR3, as DNA: TGTGCCAGCAGTTTTCAGGGGGCGCTGAGGAATGAGCAGTTCTTC. This chain connects TRBV27 to TRBJ2-1; 8 nucleotides agree with TRBD1. The CDR3 has 15 residues. The germline CDR1 and CDR2 sequences are MNHEY and SMNVEV (reference sequence). The V segment lost 3 bases and the J segment 7 bases; nucleotides outside the gene matches: 8.